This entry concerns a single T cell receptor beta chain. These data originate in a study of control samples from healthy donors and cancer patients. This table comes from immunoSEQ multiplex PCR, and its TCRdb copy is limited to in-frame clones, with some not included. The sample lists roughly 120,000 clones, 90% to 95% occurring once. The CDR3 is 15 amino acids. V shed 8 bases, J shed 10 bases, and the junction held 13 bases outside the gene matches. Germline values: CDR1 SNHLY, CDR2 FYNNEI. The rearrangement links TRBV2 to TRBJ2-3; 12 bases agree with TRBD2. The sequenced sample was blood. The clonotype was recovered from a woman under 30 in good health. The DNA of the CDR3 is TGTGCCAGCCAGAGGGTGACTAGCGGGAGTGGGGCGCAGTATTTT. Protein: CASQRVTSGSGAQYF.